The 18 T cell receptor beta chains presented below share a single source sample, sequenced in a study of blood T cells in healthy people across ages. With a J-beta primer mix and a sample-barcoded 5' primer, a second PCR ran about 7 to 12 cycles. TCRdb recomputed calls from the 5' RACE reads with MiXCR, one row per CDR3 protein. The table lists about 1 million distinct CDR3 sequences, 35% to 50% of them singletons, with approximately 17% in the top ten. Sequences were obtained from blood. These receptors all stem from a woman aged 55-69 years in good health.

This clonotype was counted only a few times. The CDR3 region is CASSLSAGHLSYEQYF. CDR3 in DNA: TGTGCCAGCAGCTTGAGTGCAGGCCATCTATCCTACGAGCAGTACTTC. The chain employs TRBV5-6 and TRBJ2-4; D is unclear. The tail of the sequence fits TRBJ2-7 better, so the J call may be wrong. Germline loops: CDR1 SGHDT, CDR2 YYEEEE. This CDR3 comprises 16 residues.

The chain links TRBV5-1 to TRBJ2-7; 7 positions match TRBD1. V shed 1 base and J 0 bases; nucleotides not matched to a gene: 4. The CDR3 has 15 amino acids. Germline CDR1 SGHRS, CDR2 YFSETQ. The CDR3 nucleotides read TGCGCCAGCAGCTTGATACAGGGGATCTCCTACGAGCAGTACTTC. This translates into CASSLIQGISYEQYF.

This clonotype has a handful of counts. V usage is TRBV3-1 and J usage is TRBJ2-4; D is ambiguous. The tail of the sequence fits TRBJ2-7 better, so the J call may be wrong. The CDR3 is made up of 15 amino acids. Looked up from germline, CDR1 is LGHDT and CDR2 is YNNKEL (reference sequence). CDR3 amino acids: CASSLSSTSLYEQYF. CDR3 nucleotides: TGTGCCAGCAGCCTATCTAGTACATCCCTCTACGAGCAGTACTTC.

The rearrangement joins TRBV28 to TRBJ2-1; TRBD1 aligns across 10 bases. V lost 6 bases, J lost 2 bases, and 1 base stayed unmatched. The CDR3 runs to 14 residues. The germline gives CDR1 MDHEN, CDR2 SYDVKM. The CDR3 sequence: CASRGTGAYNEQFF. In DNA form, the CDR3 reads TGTGCCAGCAGGGGGACAGGGGCCTACAATGAGCAGTTCTTC.

This clonotype was found a few times. The chain uses TRBV5-5 and TRBJ2-5; D unclear. The length of the CDR3 is 12 residues. V lost 4 bases and J 11 bases, leaving 15 bases between the germline ends. Germline CDR1 is SGHKS and CDR2 is YYEKEE (reference sequence). CDR3 bases: TGTGCCAGCAGCCCCGAACACGTCCTTCAGTACTTC. It encodes CASSPEHVLQYF.

This clonotype was detected a few times. V gene TRBV12-3 or TRBV12-4 combines with J gene TRBJ2-5, with D perhaps matching TRBD1 or TRBD2 (5 bases each). The DNA matches TRBJ2-7 better at its end, which makes the J call doubtful. The length of the CDR3 is 14 residues. For the CDR3, the DNA is TGTGCCAGCAGTTTAGGTCCGGGGCCTCCCGAGCAGTACTTC. This sequence encodes CASSLGPGPPEQYF.

V usage is TRBV7-3 and J usage is TRBJ2-1; the match to TRBD2 covers 11 bases. The V and J ends lost 5 bases and 6 bases, in that order; junction bases with no gene match: 21. CDR1 SGHTA and CDR2 FQGTGA come from the germline V gene. The CDR3 has 20 residues. In DNA, the CDR3 is TGTGCCAGCAGCCCGACACTACCCGGGACTAGCGGAAAAGCCTTCAATGAGCAGTTCTTC. Translated: CASSPTLPGTSGKAFNEQFF. The entire variable domain, with the rest obtained from reference TRBV7-3 and TRBJ2-1, is as follows: GAGVSQTPSNKVTEKGKYVELRCDPISGHTALYWYRQSLGQGPEFLIYFQGTGAADDSGLPNDRFFAVRPEGSVSTLKIQRTERGDSAVYLCASSPTLPGTSGKAFNEQFFGPGTRLTVL.

Only a few counts were recorded for this clonotype. The chain links TRBV5-1 to TRBJ2-1; a weak D match, TRBD1 (6 bases). The J call may not be correct, given that the DNA end is closer to TRBJ2-7. CDR3 size: 15 residues. Looked up from germline, CDR1 is SGHRS and CDR2 is YFSETQ. CDR3 in DNA: TGCGCCAGCAGCTTGGTACAGGGAAGGGACAATGAGCAGTACTTC. This encodes CASSLVQGRDNEQYF.

The chain links TRBV6-6 to TRBJ2-2, with D perhaps matching TRBD1 (5 bases). The ends were cut back, 5 bases at V and 4 bases at J, with 11 bases in the middle. The CDR3 is 14 amino acids. Germline CDR1 MNHNY, CDR2 SVGAGI (reference sequence). CDR3 protein: CASSRQGTTGELFF. The CDR3, as DNA: TGTGCCAGCAGTCGCCAGGGAACCACCGGGGAGCTGTTTTTT.

This clonotype was seen more than once but under ten times. The V and J genes are TRBV28 and TRBJ1-4; D is undetermined. Germline-derived CDR1 and CDR2 are MDHEN and SYDVKM. The CDR3 is made up of 13 amino acids. The germline V and J ends were trimmed by 6 bases and 0 bases, with 5 bases remaining between them. The CDR3 bases are TGTGCCAGCAGGCCGGCAACTAATGAAAAACTGTTTTTT. Residues: CASRPATNEKLFF.

A word on this clonotype: One end of the junction fails to match germline, which may point to a read error. The chain has TRBV10-3 and TRBJ2-1; 10 bases match TRBD2. The better agreement between TRBJ2-7 and the DNA end casts doubt on the J call. In germline, CDR1 is ENHRY, CDR2 SYGVKD. The CDR3 has 15 amino acids. The CDR3 DNA reads TGTGCCGTCAGTGAGGAGCGGGAGGGTTACAATGAGCAGTACTTC. Protein sequence: CAVSEEREGYNEQYF.

The chain is built from TRBV7-9 and TRBJ2-7; unclear D gene. From germline, CDR1 is SEHNR and CDR2 FQNEAQ (reference sequence). The CDR3 runs to 11 residues. V dropped 7 bases and J dropped 5 bases, with 9 bases sitting between them. In nucleotides, the CDR3 is TGTGCCAGCATGCAACGGAACGAGCAGTACTTC. Amino acids: CASMQRNEQYF.

The rearrangement links TRBV7-9 to TRBJ2-1; the D gene could be TRBD1 or TRBD2 (6 bases each). The CDR3 loop spans 16 amino acids. From germline, CDR1 is SEHNR and CDR2 FQNEAQ (reference sequence). Trimming stripped 1 base from V and 8 bases from J, with 18 bases between. The CDR3 loop is CASSLVAGAEGDEQFF. The CDR3 DNA follows: TGTGCCAGCAGCTTAGTTGCAGGGGCGGAGGGGGATGAGCAGTTCTTC.

This rearrangement joins TRBV12-3 or TRBV12-4 to TRBJ2-1; the match to TRBD2 covers 7 bases. Trimming at V came to 1 base and at J to 1 base, leaving 7 bases not matched to a gene. The CDR3 consists of 17 residues. The CDR3: CASSLGGPGGSYNEQFF. In DNA, the CDR3 is TGTGCCAGCAGTTTAGGGGGACCCGGGGGGTCCTACAATGAGCAGTTCTTC.

This clonotype was counted many times. V usage is TRBV29-1 and J usage is TRBJ2-7; 11 nucleotides agree with TRBD2. Germline V gives CDR1 SQVTM, CDR2 ANQGSEA. V lost 5 bases and J lost 3; bases outside the gene matches: 6. The CDR3 consists of 14 residues. Here the CDR3 reads CSVSPGLADYEQYF. In nucleotides, the CDR3 is TGCAGCGTTTCCCCGGGACTAGCGGACTACGAGCAGTACTTC.

The chain recombines TRBV12-5 with TRBJ2-2, with D unresolved. CDR3 length equals 13 residues. From germline, CDR1 is LGHNT and CDR2 FRNRAP. V gave up 4 bases and J gave up 7 bases, with 10 bases separating them. The CDR3 DNA is TGTGCTAGTGGTTCCAGTGTGGTCGGGGAGCTGTTTTTT. Translation gives CASGSSVVGELFF.

The rearrangement links TRBV5-8 to TRBJ2-1; D gene unclear. CDR3 size: 13 residues. Germline CDR1 and CDR2: SGHTS and YDEGEE. V was cut by 3 bases and J by 6 bases, with 10 bases left in between. This CDR3 reads CASSWIVGNEQFF. The CDR3 DNA reads TGTGCCAGCAGCTGGATAGTAGGCAATGAGCAGTTCTTC.

This clonotype was picked up a small number of times. The chain links TRBV9 to TRBJ2-3, with 7 bases matching TRBD2. Germline CDR1 is SGDLS and CDR2 is YYNGEE. Losses at the gene ends were 3 bases for V and 5 bases for J; bases not matched to a gene: 15. The length of the CDR3 is 17 residues. CDR3 DNA: TGTGCCAGCAGCGCAGCGGCCGTGGGGGGAGGGAGAGATACGCAGTATTTT. Encoded protein: CASSAAAVGGGRDTQYF.